This T cell receptor beta chain was captured by sequencing in a study of T cells after yellow fever vaccination. General study results and limits: Among primary-vaccination clones, most reappeared after the booster, at almost 98% for CD4 and around 91% for CD8.

TCRdb re-called the 5' RACE reads through MiXCR, storing one row per CDR3 protein. The profile shows approximately 110,000 distinct CDR3 sequences, 6.5% to 8% of them singletons. V lost 1 base to trimming and J lost 1 base, with 8 bases between them. CDR1 and CDR2 from the germline V gene are LGHNA and YSLEER. The CDR3 is 14 residues long. This clonotype was recorded at least ten times. Its antigen remains unidentified. Sequenced here: CD4+ T cells sorted from PBMCs, sampled around 10 days after the first yellow fever vaccination. The chain links TRBV4-3 to TRBJ2-7; D is undetermined. The TCR comes from a young man who received the YFV17D yellow fever vaccine. CDR3 sequence: CASSQGIDSYEQYF. The CDR3 DNA follows: TGCGCCAGCAGCCAAGGCATTGATTCCTACGAGCAGTACTTC.